This T cell receptor beta chain was found in a study of blood T cell repertoires in COVID-19. Study-wide background: The samples span acute and convalescent COVID-19 from the United States, Italy and Spain.

Germline-derived CDR1 and CDR2 are LNHDA and SQIVND (reference sequence). Losses at the gene ends were 11 bases for V and 7 bases for J; bases not matched to a gene: 5. CDR3 length: 11 residues. Patients at the Seattle site were enrolled during active infection and followed longitudinally. Authors' methods: Nucleated cell number was recorded as an estimate derived from reference gene primer amplification. Sequencing was performed with immunoSEQ multiplex PCR; in TCRdb, only in-frame clones are kept and a portion is missing. That table is the source of V, J and clone size, and D and trimming were worked out from the DNA. The table has 220,000 or so clones, roughly four fifths seen once; the top ten hold 7% to 10%.

Sequences were obtained from peripheral blood. The chain is built from TRBV19 and TRBJ2-4; 7 bases fit TRBD1. The receptor was isolated from a woman at least 80 years old with COVID-19, enrolled during active disease. CDR3 sequence: CASVGGNIQYF. The CDR3 nucleotides read TGTGCCTCCGTAGGGGGCAACATTCAGTACTTC.